These 7 T cell receptor beta chains share one sample of origin, sequenced in a study of control samples from healthy donors and cancer patients. Sequencing used immunoSEQ multiplex PCR; TCRdb keeps in-frame clones, though not all of them. Here the sample spans about 410,000 clones, roughly 90% being singletons. Input material: PBMCs. The source is a man aged 40-50 years with head and neck cancer.

The chain recombines TRBV7-9 with TRBJ2-2; D perhaps matches TRBD2 (5 bases). There are 15 residues in the CDR3. The V end was cut by 1 base, the J end by 5 bases, with 11 bases between. Germline CDR1 reads SEHNR; CDR2 reads FQNEAQ (reference sequence). The CDR3: CASSLGGSETGELFF. CDR3 in DNA: TGTGCCAGCAGCTTAGGAGGGTCGGAGACCGGGGAGCTGTTTTTT.

This sequence joins TRBV5-1 and TRBJ1-1; D may be TRBD1 (5 bases). Looked up from germline, CDR1 is SGHRS and CDR2 is YFSETQ. The length of the CDR3 is 14 residues. The V and J ends lost 4 bases and 5 bases respectively, with 15 bases between them. The CDR3, as DNA: TGCGCCAGCAGCCTAGGGAGGGAGGGGACTGAAGCTTTCTTT. Protein: CASSLGREGTEAFF. The full variable domain, with the rest looked up from reference TRBV5-1 and TRBJ1-1, is KAGVTQTPRYLIKTRGQQVTLSCSPISGHRSVSWYQQTPGQGLQFLFEYFSETQRNKGNFPGRFSGRQFSNSRSEMNVSTLELGDSALYLCASSLGREGTEAFFGQGTRLTVV.

This clone has at least ten counts. The CDR3 region has the DNA TGTGCCAGCAGCCCAGTAGCGGGAGAGCAGTACTTC. Its protein product is CASSPVAGEQYF. V and J are TRBV4-2 and TRBJ2-7; 8 positions agree with TRBD2. The CDR3 has 12 amino acids. CDR1 and CDR2 from the germline V gene are LGHNA and YNFKEQ. V gave up 4 bases and J gave up 7 bases; unmatched junction bases: 3.

The CDR3 DNA follows: TGTGCCATCAGTGCGCAGAGCTTCGGGTCTTACGAGCAGTACTTC. It yields the protein CAISAQSFGSYEQYF. This sequence joins TRBV10-3 and TRBJ2-7; D is ambiguous. This CDR3 has 15 amino acids. Germline CDR1 is ENHRY and CDR2 is SYGVKD. Trimming took 4 bases from V and 4 from J, leaving 17 bases between them.

The chain is built from TRBV5-1 and TRBJ2-3, with TRBD2 matching 7 bases. Germline CDR1 is SGHRS and CDR2 is YFSETQ. The ends lost 0 bases at V and 4 bases at J; junction bases unmatched: 14. The CDR3 sequence is 18 residues long. DNA for the CDR3: TGCGCCAGCAGCTTGGGAGCTAGCGGAGGGGCTGGCGCAGATACGCAGTATTTT. Its translation: CASSLGASGGAGADTQYF.

The rearrangement joins TRBV19 to TRBJ2-7; TRBD1 is a possible D gene (6 bases). Germline loops: CDR1 LNHDA, CDR2 SQIVND (reference sequence). Trimming took off 5 bases at V and 3 bases at J, with 17 bases between the two ends. The CDR3 runs 15 residues. CDR3: CASSADSPRYYEQYF. The CDR3 region has the DNA TGTGCCAGTAGTGCGGACAGCCCCAGGTACTACGAGCAGTACTTC.

The chain recombines TRBV29-1 with TRBJ1-1, with a weak D call TRBD1 (5 bases). The CDR3 sequence is 14 residues long. V was shortened by 5 bases and J by 0 bases, with 13 bases between the two germline ends. Per germline, CDR1 SQVTM and CDR2 ANQGSEA. The CDR3 DNA sequence: TGCAGCGTTCTTAAGGCAGGGATGAACACTGAAGCTTTCTTT. Protein sequence: CSVLKAGMNTEAFF.